This TCR beta chain was sequenced for a study of CXCR3-negative and CXCR3-positive naive CD8 T cells. Study results and limitations: Both naive subsets showed comparably high diversity, and memory CD8+ cells showed much lower diversity. TRB CDR3 hydrophobicity was greater in CXCR3-positive naive cells than in CXCR3-negative naive cells.

This clonotype is medium-sized by frequency. Its matching antigen is unknown. UMI-labeled TRB cDNA libraries were prepared by 5' RACE. TCRdb re-analyzed the 5' RACE reads; it lists each CDR3 protein once, without DNA. This listing includes about 6,700 distinct CDR3 sequences. This CDR3 comprises 13 residues. Germline V gene sequence: CDR1 SNHLY, CDR2 FYNNEI. The sequenced sample consisted of naive CXCR3+ CD8+ T cells from blood. Subset of the sample: CD45RO-CCR7+CD27+CD95- naive CD8+ T cells expressing CXCR3 (TNR3+). The TCR comes from a human donor in good health. Some clones in this sample may be carry-over from other donors' samples. The genes are TRBV2 and TRBJ2-7; TCRdb indicates TRBD1, and absent DNA this call remains unverified. This chain's CDR3 is CAFLRDRTYEQYF.